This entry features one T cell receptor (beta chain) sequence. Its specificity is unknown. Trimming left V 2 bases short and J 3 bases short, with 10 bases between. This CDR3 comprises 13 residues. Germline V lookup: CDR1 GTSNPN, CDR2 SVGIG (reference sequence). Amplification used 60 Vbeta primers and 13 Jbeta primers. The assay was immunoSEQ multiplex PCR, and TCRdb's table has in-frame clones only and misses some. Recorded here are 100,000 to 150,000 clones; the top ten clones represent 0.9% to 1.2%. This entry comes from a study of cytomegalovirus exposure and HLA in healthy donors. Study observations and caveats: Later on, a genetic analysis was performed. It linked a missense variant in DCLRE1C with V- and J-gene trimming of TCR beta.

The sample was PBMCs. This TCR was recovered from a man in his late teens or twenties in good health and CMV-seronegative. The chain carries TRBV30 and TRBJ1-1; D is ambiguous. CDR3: CAWSWRKDTEAFF. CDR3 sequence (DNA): TGTGCCTGGAGTTGGCGGAAGGACACTGAAGCTTTCTTT.